The 8 T cell receptor beta chains given below trace back to one sample, sequenced in a study of cytomegalovirus exposure and HLA in healthy donors. Amplification used 60 Vbeta primers and 13 Jbeta primers. The table came from immunoSEQ multiplex PCR; TCRdb's copy has only in-frame clones and leaves some out. The data hold more than 110,000 clones, with around 75% observed a single time. Sequencing was done on a sample of PBMCs. Receptor source: a female donor in good health and CMV-seronegative.

The rearrangement uses TRBV5-6 and TRBJ1-1; D unclear. Trimming removed 3 bases at V and 4 bases at J, with 10 bases between. The CDR3 consists of 13 residues. Germline-derived CDR1 and CDR2 are SGHDT and YYEEEE. DNA of the CDR3: TGTGCCAGCAGCTCAGGACGGGGCACTGAAGCTTTCTTT. Amino acids: CASSSGRGTEAFF.

This clone was counted a few times. The chain has TRBV19 and TRBJ2-1; 9 bases match TRBD2. This CDR3 comprises 13 residues. Germline values: CDR1 LNHDA, CDR2 SQIVND (reference sequence). V lost 1 base, J lost 13 bases, and 5 bases stayed unmatched. CDR3 residues: CASSIVASGAQFF. For the CDR3, the DNA is TGTGCCAGTAGTATAGTGGCTAGCGGGGCCCAGTTCTTC.

This clone was detected only a few times. The chain couples TRBV7-2 to TRBJ1-4, with D possibly TRBD1 on 5 matching bases. Between the trimmed V and J ends, which lost 5 bases and 8 bases, there was a span of 15 bases. Germline V gives CDR1 SGHTA, CDR2 FQGNSA. The CDR3 spans 14 residues. CDR3 DNA: TGTGCCAGCAGCCCCCCCGGGGGTTGGGAAAAACTGTTTTTT. Encoded protein: CASSPPGGWEKLFF.

The chain has TRBV2 and TRBJ2-7; 8 nucleotides agree with TRBD1. The junction had 7 bases not matched to a gene; V was cut back by 6 bases and J by 6 bases. The germline gives CDR1 SNHLY, CDR2 FYNNEI. This CDR3 has 13 residues. The CDR3 nucleotides read TGTGCCAGCAGCAGTGACAGGGGAGGCGAGCAGTACTTC. Translated, it gives CASSSDRGGEQYF.

The rearrangement joins TRBV28 to TRBJ1-2, with D possibly TRBD1 on 6 matching bases. The CDR3 contains 15 residues. CDR1 and CDR2 from the germline V gene are MDHEN and SYDVKM. V lost 3 bases, J lost 3 bases, and 14 bases lay in between. CDR3 DNA: TGTGCCAGCAGTTTTGGTGACAGGAGATACTATGGCTACACCTTC. It is translated as CASSFGDRRYYGYTF.

J is TRBJ1-1 and V is TRBV5-1, with D tentatively TRBD1 (6 bases). This CDR3 has 15 residues. Germline values: CDR1 SGHRS, CDR2 YFSETQ. With 3 bases removed from V and 1 base from J, the gap between germline ends came to 13 bases. The chain's CDR3 is CASSSFRGANTEAFF. CDR3 nucleotide sequence: TGCGCCAGCAGCTCTTTCAGGGGCGCGAACACTGAAGCTTTCTTT.

The V call is TRBV7-2, the J call TRBJ2-5; tentatively, D is TRBD2 (6 bases). V shed 2 bases and J shed 1 base, with 8 bases lying between them. The CDR3 runs 14 residues. Germline CDR1 reads SGHTA; CDR2 reads FQGNSA. As DNA, the CDR3 is TGTGCCAGCAGCTTATTCGGGGGCCAAGAGACCCAGTACTTC. This codes for CASSLFGGQETQYF.

This clone was seen a single time. The chain employs TRBV7-9 and TRBJ1-1, with D tentatively TRBD1 (6 bases). V was trimmed by 6 bases and J by 2 bases, leaving 13 bases between them. The length of the CDR3 is 14 residues. Germline V gives CDR1 SEHNR, CDR2 FQNEAQ (reference sequence). CDR3 in amino acids: CASRAQGRNTEAFF. CDR3 bases: TGTGCCAGCAGGGCTCAGGGGAGAAACACTGAAGCTTTCTTT.